The table lists the clone carrying this T cell receptor (beta chain) with a few counts. Its specificity is unknown. The sample belongs to a study of vaccination and CD4 T cells after COVID-19. Background on the study: Samples after vaccination came a median approximately 2.5 months past dose two, ranging 14 to 241.

With the Oncomine TCR Beta short-read assay, DNA from cultured CD4+ T cells was sequenced. Researchers extracted genomic DNA from CD4+ T cells that had been cultured. TCRdb independently ran MiXCR on the PCR reads; one entry per CDR3 protein. The table has about 11,000 distinct CDR3 sequences, roughly half seen once. Treatment described: roughly 11-day PBMC culture with coronavirus spike peptide pools or control peptides (ViraFEST assay). Study results and caveats: A median of 86.3% of reactive clones, in convalescent patients, became evident only post-vaccination. Researchers report that 304 of 307 vaccine-specific clones in convalescent patients proved spike mono-reactive.

Germline values: CDR1 LNHDA, CDR2 SQIVND (reference sequence). The ends were cut back, 7 bases at V and 0 bases at J, with 7 bases in the middle. CDR3 length equals 13 residues. The sample taken for sequencing was CD4+ T cells from blood, cultured in vitro. The V gene is TRBV19, the J gene TRBJ1-3; the D is unclear. The TCR was taken from a human donor who had recovered from COVID-19. The CDR3 sequence is CASTDSSGNTIYF. CDR3 bases: TGTGCCAGTACCGATAGCTCTGGAAACACCATATATTTT. Full variable domain (rest looked up from reference TRBV19 and TRBJ1-3): DGGITQSPKYLFRKEGQNVTLSCEQNLNHDAMYWYRQDPGQGLRLIYYSQIVNDFQKGDIAEGYSVSREKKESFPLTVTSAQKNPTAFYLCASTDSSGNTIYFGEGSWLTVV.